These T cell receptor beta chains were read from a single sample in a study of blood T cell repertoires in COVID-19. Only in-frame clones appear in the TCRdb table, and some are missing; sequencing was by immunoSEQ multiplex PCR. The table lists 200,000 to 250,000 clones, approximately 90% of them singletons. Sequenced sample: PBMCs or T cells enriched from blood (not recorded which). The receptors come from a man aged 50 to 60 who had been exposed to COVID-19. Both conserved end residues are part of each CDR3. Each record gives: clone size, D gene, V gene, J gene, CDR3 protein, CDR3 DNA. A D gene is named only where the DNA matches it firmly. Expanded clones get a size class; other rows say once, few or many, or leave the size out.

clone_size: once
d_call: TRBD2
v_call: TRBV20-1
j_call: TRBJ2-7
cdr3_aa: CSASKQLAGTYEQYF
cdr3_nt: TGCAGTGCTAGTAAGCAACTAGCGGGGACCTACGAGCAGTACTTC

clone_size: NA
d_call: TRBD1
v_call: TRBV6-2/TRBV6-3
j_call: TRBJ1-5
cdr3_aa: CASSWGQGIYQPQHF
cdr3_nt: TGTGCCAGCAGTTGGGGACAGGGTATTTATCAGCCCCAGCATTTT

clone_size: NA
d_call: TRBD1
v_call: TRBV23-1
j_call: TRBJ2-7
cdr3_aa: CASSRTGPTSYEQYF
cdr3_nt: TGCGCCAGCAGTCGGACAGGGCCGACCTCCTACGAGCAGTACTTC

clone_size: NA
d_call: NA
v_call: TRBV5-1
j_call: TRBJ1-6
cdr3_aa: CASSLAAGNSPLHF
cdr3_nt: TGCGCCAGCAGCTTGGCCGCGGGGAATTCACCCCTCCACTTT

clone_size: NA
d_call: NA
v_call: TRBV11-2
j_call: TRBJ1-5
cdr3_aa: CASSSQGWGQPQHF
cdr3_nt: TGTGCCAGCAGCTCTCAGGGTTGGGGTCAGCCCCAGCATTTT

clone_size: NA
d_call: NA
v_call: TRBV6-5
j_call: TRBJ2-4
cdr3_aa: CASSRRTVAKNIQYF
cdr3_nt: TGTGCCAGCAGCCGACGGACAGTAGCCAAAAACATTCAGTACTTC

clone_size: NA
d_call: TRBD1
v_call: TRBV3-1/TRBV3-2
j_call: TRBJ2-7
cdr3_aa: CASSQLYKAGTGGMNEQYF
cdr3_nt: TGTGCCAGCAGCCAACTCTATAAGGCCGGGACAGGGGGAATGAACGAGCAGTACTTC

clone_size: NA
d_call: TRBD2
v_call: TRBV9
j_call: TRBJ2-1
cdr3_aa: CASSPGLAGTYNEQFF
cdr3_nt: TGTGCCAGCAGCCCAGGACTAGCGGGAACGTACAATGAGCAGTTCTTC

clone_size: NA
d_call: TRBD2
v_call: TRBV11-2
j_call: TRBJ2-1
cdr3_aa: CASSFSSGVGEQFF
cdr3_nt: TGTGCCAGCAGCTTCTCTAGCGGGGTGGGTGAGCAGTTCTTC

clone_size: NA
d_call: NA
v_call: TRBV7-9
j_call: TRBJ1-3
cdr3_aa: CASSLELSGNTIYF
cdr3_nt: TGTGCCAGCAGCTTAGAACTCTCTGGAAACACCATATATTTT

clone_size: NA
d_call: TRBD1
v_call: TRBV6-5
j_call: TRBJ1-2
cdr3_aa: CASSHRDRRDGYTF
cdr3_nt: TGTGCCAGCAGCCACAGGGACAGGCGTGATGGCTACACCTTC

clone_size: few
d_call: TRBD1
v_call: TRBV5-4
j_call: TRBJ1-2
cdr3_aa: CASSLDLGQGNYGYTF
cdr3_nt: TGTGCCAGCAGCTTGGACCTGGGACAGGGGAACTATGGCTACACCTTC

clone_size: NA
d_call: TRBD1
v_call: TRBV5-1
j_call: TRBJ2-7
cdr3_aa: CASSLGVGGFYEQYF
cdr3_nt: TGCGCCAGCAGCTTGGGGGTAGGGGGCTTTTACGAGCAGTACTTC

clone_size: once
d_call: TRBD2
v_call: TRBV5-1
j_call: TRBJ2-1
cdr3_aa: CASSWGLAADEQFF
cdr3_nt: TGCGCCAGCAGCTGGGGACTAGCGGCGGATGAGCAGTTCTTC

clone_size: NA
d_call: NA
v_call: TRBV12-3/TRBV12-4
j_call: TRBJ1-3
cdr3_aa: CASSFGERNTIYF
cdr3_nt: TGTGCCAGCAGTTTTGGGGAGAGAAACACCATATATTTT

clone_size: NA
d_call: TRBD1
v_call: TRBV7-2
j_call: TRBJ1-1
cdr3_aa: CASSLGQYGKAFF
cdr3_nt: TGTGCCAGCAGCTTGGGACAGTATGGAAAAGCTTTCTTT

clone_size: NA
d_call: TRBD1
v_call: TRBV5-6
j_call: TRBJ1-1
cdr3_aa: CASHTYLRTGLNTEAFF
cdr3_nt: TGTGCCAGCCATACTTACCTACGGACAGGTTTGAACACTGAAGCTTTCTTT

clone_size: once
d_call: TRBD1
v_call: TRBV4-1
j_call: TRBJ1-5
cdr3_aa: CASSQEEQGTPQHF
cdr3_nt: TGCGCCAGCAGCCAAGAGGAACAGGGGACGCCCCAGCATTTT

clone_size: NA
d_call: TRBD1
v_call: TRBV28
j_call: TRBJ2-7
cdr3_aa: CASSAGTVTYEQYF
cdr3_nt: TGTGCCAGCAGCGCCGGGACAGTGACCTACGAGCAGTACTTC

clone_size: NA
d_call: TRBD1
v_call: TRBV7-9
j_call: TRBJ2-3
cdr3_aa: CASRTGGETDTQYF
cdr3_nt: TGTGCCAGCAGAACAGGGGGCGAGACAGATACGCAGTATTTT

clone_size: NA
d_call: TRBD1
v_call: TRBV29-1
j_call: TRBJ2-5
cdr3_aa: CSVSKDRGETQYF
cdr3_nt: TGCAGCGTTTCTAAGGACAGGGGTGAGACCCAGTACTTC

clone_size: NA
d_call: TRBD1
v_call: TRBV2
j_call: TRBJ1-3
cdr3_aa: CASRWGQGAGNTIYF
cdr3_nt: TGTGCCAGCAGGTGGGGACAGGGGGCTGGAAACACCATATATTTT

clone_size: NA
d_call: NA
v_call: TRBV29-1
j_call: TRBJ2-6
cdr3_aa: CSVAMDTGANVLTF
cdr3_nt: TGCAGCGTTGCCATGGACACTGGGGCCAACGTCCTGACTTTC

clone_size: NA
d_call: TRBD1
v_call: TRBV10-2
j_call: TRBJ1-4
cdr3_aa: CASSNVQGATLVSKEKLFF
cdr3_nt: TGCGCCAGCAGCAATGTCCAGGGGGCGACCCTCGTCTCCAAAGAAAAACTGTTTTTT

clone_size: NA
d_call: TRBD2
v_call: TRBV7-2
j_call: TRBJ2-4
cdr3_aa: CASSLAAGRAGAKNIQYF
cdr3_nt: TGTGCCAGCAGCTTAGCGGCTGGGAGGGCCGGAGCCAAAAACATTCAGTACTTC

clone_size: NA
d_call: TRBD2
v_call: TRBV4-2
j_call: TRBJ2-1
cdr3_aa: CASSQVGSGGAYNEQFF
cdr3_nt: TGTGCCAGCAGCCAAGTAGGTAGCGGGGGGGCCTACAATGAGCAGTTCTTC

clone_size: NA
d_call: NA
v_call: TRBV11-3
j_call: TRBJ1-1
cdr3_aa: CASSRGRLNTEAFF
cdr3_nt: TGTGCCAGCAGCCGGGGTCGATTGAACACTGAAGCTTTCTTT

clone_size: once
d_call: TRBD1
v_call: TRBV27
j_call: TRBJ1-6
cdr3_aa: CASSSRGLQGSYNSPLHF
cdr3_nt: TGTGCCAGCAGTTCCAGGGGGCTTCAAGGATCCTATAATTCACCCCTCCACTTT

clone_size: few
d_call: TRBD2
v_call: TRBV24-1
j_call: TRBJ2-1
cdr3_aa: CATSDSRLAGNEQFF
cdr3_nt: TGTGCCACCAGTGACTCTAGACTAGCGGGGAATGAGCAGTTCTTC

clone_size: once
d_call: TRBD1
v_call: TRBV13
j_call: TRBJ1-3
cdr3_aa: CASSLGQGIGNTIYF
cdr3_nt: TGTGCCAGCAGCTTGGGACAGGGAATAGGTAACACCATATATTTT

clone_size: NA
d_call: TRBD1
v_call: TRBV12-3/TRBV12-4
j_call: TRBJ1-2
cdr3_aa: CASSQGAEGYTF
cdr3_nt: TGTGCCAGCAGCCAGGGGGCTGAGGGCTACACCTTC